The 17 T cell receptor beta chains presented below share a single source sample, sequenced in a study of T cells expressing NK-cell markers. Using the 5' RACE reads, TCRdb records one entry per CDR3 protein without DNA. In all, the sample yields around 550,000 distinct CDR3 sequences. Source material: blood T cells: a sorted CD56 or NKG2C T cell subset, CD4+ or CD8+ T cells, or bulk PBMC T cells (not recorded which). These receptors were obtained from a man aged 18 to 30 in good health.

This chain joins TRBV15 and TRBJ1-1; TCRdb's assignment of TRBD1 cannot be checked, as there is no DNA. The CDR3 has 16 amino acids. Per the germline V gene, CDR1 is LNHNV and CDR2 is YYDKDF (reference sequence). The CDR3 loop reads CATSRGTGTGNTEAFF.

The chain employs TRBV5-5 and TRBJ2-7; there is no DNA to check the TCRdb D call of TRBD1. The CDR3 length is 14 residues. Per the germline V gene, CDR1 is SGHKS and CDR2 is YYEKEE (reference sequence). The CDR3 sequence: CASSLEVGTGEQYF.

This chain's CDR3 is CSAMSLQGDTDTQYF. The rearrangement joins TRBV20-1 to TRBJ2-3; TCRdb's D gene call, TRBD1, goes unchecked for lack of DNA. Germline CDR1 DFQATT, CDR2 SNEGSKA (reference sequence). The CDR3 has 15 amino acids.

The chain's CDR3 is CASSSSRESYNEQFF. The V call is TRBV7-8, the J call TRBJ2-1; the D call of TRBD1 rests on TCRdb alone, since no DNA is present to check it. The CDR3 contains 15 residues. Germline CDR1 SGHVS, CDR2 FQNEAQ.

The chain has TRBV11-2 and TRBJ1-2. This CDR3 spans 14 amino acids. Germline values: CDR1 SGHAT, CDR2 FQNNGV. CDR3 protein: CASSLDLREDGYTF.

The chain uses TRBV7-9 and TRBJ2-5; TCRdb picks TRBD1, but there is no DNA to check that call. The CDR3 contains 14 residues. CDR1 and CDR2 from the germline V gene are SEHNR and FQNEAQ (reference sequence). CDR3 residues: CASSPPRGGETQYF. Filled out from reference TRBV7-9 and TRBJ2-5, the complete variable domain reads DTGVSQNPRHKITKRGQNVTFRCDPISEHNRLYWYRQTLGQGPEFLTYFQNEAQLEKSRLLSDRFSAERPKGSFSTLEIQRTEQGDSAMYLCASSPPRGGETQYFGPGTRLLVL.

The rearrangement joins TRBV20-1 to TRBJ1-2. This CDR3 spans 22 amino acids. The germline V gene encodes CDR1 DFQATT and CDR2 SNEGSKA (reference sequence). The CDR3 is CSASRFAGARSTSGGTNYGYTF.

The chain couples TRBV5-5 to TRBJ1-1; checking the TCRdb D call of TRBD1 is not possible without DNA. The CDR3 length is 14 residues. Germline V lookup: CDR1 SGHKS, CDR2 YYEKEE (reference sequence). CDR3 sequence reads: CASSYPGTGTEAFF.

This chain links TRBV28 with TRBJ2-4; no DNA is available, so the TRBD1 call from TCRdb remains unchecked. Germline-derived CDR1 and CDR2 are MDHEN and SYDVKM. CDR3 length: 16 residues. The CDR3 is CASSFPGSGVKNIQYF. Full variable domain (rest looked up from reference TRBV28 and TRBJ2-4): DVKVTQSSRYLVKRTGEKVFLECVQDMDHENMFWYRQDPGLGLRLIYFSYDVKMKEKGDIPEGYSVSREKKERFSLILESASTNQTSMYLCASSFPGSGVKNIQYFGAGTRLSVL.

The chain employs TRBV27 and TRBJ2-1; TCRdb returns TRBD2, unconfirmable since there is no DNA. Germline CDR1 MNHEY, CDR2 SMNVEV (reference sequence). The CDR3 totals 15 residues. The CDR3 here is CASSLPRLANNEQFF.

This rearrangement joins TRBV4-3 to TRBJ2-3; checking the TCRdb D call of TRBD1 is not possible without DNA. CDR1 LGHNA and CDR2 YSLEER come from the germline V gene. The CDR3 contains 15 residues. CDR3 in amino acids: CASSQQPSGADTQYF.

CDR3 loop: CASSFSGGESYNEQFF. This chain joins TRBV3-1 and TRBJ2-1; no DNA is available, so the TRBD1 call from TCRdb remains unchecked. Germline assignment: CDR1 LGHDT and CDR2 YNNKEL (reference sequence). This CDR3 has 16 amino acids.

This chain connects TRBV10-3 to TRBJ2-3; with no DNA, the TCRdb D assignment of TRBD2 cannot be verified. The CDR3 length is 14 residues. Germline values: CDR1 ENHRY, CDR2 SYGVKD. The CDR3: CAIQASGTTDTQYF.

The chain employs TRBV24-1 and TRBJ2-3; TCRdb returns TRBD2, unconfirmable since there is no DNA. CDR1 and CDR2 (germline): KGHDR, SFDVKD. The CDR3 loop spans 14 amino acids. This CDR3 reads CATRDREVGDTQYF.

This sequence joins TRBV5-1 and TRBJ2-2; TCRdb's assignment of TRBD2 cannot be checked, as there is no DNA. This CDR3 has 17 residues. Germline V gene sequence: CDR1 SGHRS, CDR2 YFSETQ. The CDR3 protein is CASSPGGGGRRTGELFF.

J is TRBJ2-1 and V is TRBV5-1. This CDR3 has 14 amino acids. Germline V gene lookup returns CDR1 SGHRS and CDR2 YFSETQ. This CDR3 is CASSSSRVAYEQFF.

The chain carries TRBV6-2 or TRBV6-3 and TRBJ2-1; with no DNA, the TCRdb D assignment of TRBD2 cannot be verified. The CDR3 sequence is 19 residues long. Germline CDR1 reads MNHEY; CDR2 reads SVGEGT. CDR3 loop: CASSYSRLAGGRSYNEQFF.